This is a list of T cell receptor beta chains from one sample in a study of PD-1 blockade in classical Hodgkin lymphoma. The table came from immunoSEQ multiplex PCR; TCRdb's copy has only in-frame clones and leaves some out. The data hold tens of thousands of clones, with under 75% observed a single time. The sequencing used peripheral blood mononuclear cells (PBMCs), collected before the second cycle of nivolumab. The receptors were sampled from a human donor with classical Hodgkin lymphoma. CDR3s include the opening cysteine and the closing phenylalanine or tryptophan. D genes are given only for firm matches. Clone size is stated in some rows and not others, as once, few, many or a class when expanded.

D: -; J: TRBJ1-2; V: TRBV6-5; size: -; DNA: TGTGCCAGCAGTTACTGGAGGGGGGATGGCTACACCTTC; CDR3: CASSYWRGDGYTF
D: TRBD2; J: TRBJ2-6; V: TRBV5-1; size: -; DNA: TGCGCCAGCAGCTTGGAAAGGCTAGCGGCGCTCATCTCTGGGGCCAACGTCCTGACTTTC; CDR3: CASSLERLAALISGANVLTF
D: -; J: TRBJ2-7; V: TRBV7-2; size: once; DNA: TGTGCCAGCAGCTTATCCGGGGCCTACTACGAGCAGTACTTC; CDR3: CASSLSGAYYEQYF
D: -; J: TRBJ1-5; V: TRBV19; size: -; DNA: TGTGCCAGTAGAAAAGGGGGAGGGGGACAGCCCCAGCATTTT; CDR3: CASRKGGGGQPQHF
D: -; J: TRBJ2-3; V: TRBV7-9; size: once; DNA: TGTGCCAGCAGCTTGGCCCAAGATACGCAGTATTTT; CDR3: CASSLAQDTQYF
D: -; J: TRBJ1-2; V: TRBV28; size: -; DNA: TGTGCCAGCGCAACTAACTATGGCTACACCTTC; CDR3: CASATNYGYTF
D: -; J: TRBJ2-2; V: TRBV28; size: few; DNA: TGTGCCAGTAAACTTGGCAGGGCTCGGGCCGGGGAGCTGTTTTTT; CDR3: CASKLGRARAGELFF
D: -; J: TRBJ1-4; V: TRBV28; size: -; DNA: TGTGCCAGCAGTTTAAGTGGACATGAAAAACTGTTTTTT; CDR3: CASSLSGHEKLFF
D: -; J: TRBJ1-4; V: TRBV15; size: -; DNA: TGTGCCACCAGCAAAACAGGATTTGGGGCCCTTAATGAAAAACTGTTTTTT; CDR3: CATSKTGFGALNEKLFF
D: -; J: TRBJ1-5; V: TRBV27; size: once; DNA: TGTGCCAGCAGCGCCGGCAATCAGCCCCAGCATTTT; CDR3: CASSAGNQPQHF
D: -; J: TRBJ1-2; V: TRBV29-1; size: -; DNA: TGCAGCGTTGGTGGTAGGGCGGGCTACACCTTC; CDR3: CSVGGRAGYTF
D: -; J: TRBJ1-1; V: TRBV7-8; size: -; DNA: TGTGCCAGCAGCTCGCCGTGGGGGGCGCTTAACACTGAAGCTTTCTTT; CDR3: CASSSPWGALNTEAFF
D: -; J: TRBJ1-5; V: TRBV28; size: -; DNA: TGTGCCAGCAGTTTAACCCCCAGGGTGAGGGATCAGCCCCAGCATTTT; CDR3: CASSLTPRVRDQPQHF
D: -; J: TRBJ2-4; V: TRBV6-6; size: -; DNA: TGTGCCAGCAGGGGCCCGGGGAACATTCAGTACTTC; CDR3: CASRGPGNIQYF
D: -; J: TRBJ1-6; V: TRBV6-5; size: -; DNA: TGTGCCAGCAGACCACATGGCTCCTATAATTCACCCCTCCACTTT; CDR3: CASRPHGSYNSPLHF
D: -; J: TRBJ1-5; V: TRBV2; size: -; DNA: TGTGCCAGCAGTGTGGACGGCAATCAGCCCCAGCATTTT; CDR3: CASSVDGNQPQHF
D: TRBD1; J: TRBJ2-5; V: TRBV29-1; size: -; DNA: TGCAGCGTTGGGCGACAGGGGCGGGCAGAGACCCAGTACTTC; CDR3: CSVGRQGRAETQYF
D: -; J: TRBJ2-6; V: TRBV6-4; size: once; DNA: TGTGCCAGCGCAGCAGTCTCTGGGGCCAACGTCCTGACTTTC; CDR3: CASAAVSGANVLTF